This T cell receptor beta chain was observed in a study of CD8+ T cells in alopecia areata. The study, taken as a whole, reports: Mice showed TCR sharing more clearly than patients did, possibly owing to HLA.

Treatment noted: oral pan-JAK inhibitor, 5-10 mg twice daily. Both peripheral blood and punch biopsies of lesional scalp skin were obtained from patients who had alopecia areata. Investigators isolated RNA and reverse transcribed it into cDNA to act as the sequencing template. This table comes from immunoSEQ multiplex PCR, and its TCRdb copy is limited to in-frame clones, with some not included. The table lists 200,000 to 250,000 clones, less than 65% of them singletons. Germline V gene sequence: CDR1 MGHRA, CDR2 YSYEKL. V gave up 0 bases and J gave up 4 bases, with 12 bases separating them. CDR3 length equals 15 residues. Remarks on this clone: Antigen unknown.

This chain links TRBV4-1 with TRBJ2-5, with D hard to call. The sequencing used CD4+ T cells sorted from blood, collected at week 4, from a patient treated with tofacitinib. The clonotype was recovered from a human donor with alopecia areata. DNA of the CDR3: TGCGCCAGCAGCCAAGATCAGTCTGCACGAGAGACCCAGTACTTC. It translates to CASSQDQSARETQYF.